The rows below give T cell receptor beta chains drawn from one sample of a study of cytomegalovirus exposure and HLA in healthy donors. Libraries were prepared by immunoSEQ multiplex PCR; TCRdb keeps only in-frame clonotypes and omits some of them. The sample has around 150,000 clones; 78% are singletons. The sample consisted of PBMCs. Source of these receptors: a male donor in good health and CMV-seronegative. Both conserved end residues are part of each CDR3. Each record gives: clone size, J gene, V gene, CDR3 length, D gene, CDR3 protein, CDR3 DNA. The D gene is left open where the match is weak. Clone size, where shown, is once, few, many, or a class for clones that have expanded.

size: NA
J: TRBJ2-1
V: TRBV29-1
length: 14
D: TRBD2
CDR3: CSVEFTSRLAGVFF
DNA: TGCAGCGTTGAGTTTACATCCCGACTAGCGGGAGTGTTCTTC

size: few
J: TRBJ2-7
V: TRBV5-4
length: 14
D: NA
CDR3: CASSSPDSTYEQYF
DNA: TGTGCCAGCAGCTCGCCGGACAGTACCTACGAGCAGTACTTC

size: few
J: TRBJ1-4
V: TRBV2
length: 14
D: NA
CDR3: CASSESPPGEKLFF
DNA: TGTGCCAGCAGTGAATCCCCGCCGGGTGAAAAACTGTTTTTT

size: NA
J: TRBJ2-7
V: TRBV27
length: 13
D: NA
CDR3: CASSLSGGYEQYF
DNA: TGTGCCAGCAGTTTATCGGGAGGCTACGAGCAGTACTTC

size: NA
J: TRBJ1-2
V: TRBV28
length: 16
D: NA
CDR3: CASSSSARGSPDGYTF
DNA: TGTGCCAGCAGTTCATCCGCTCGGGGGAGCCCGGACGGCTACACCTTC

size: NA
J: TRBJ1-1
V: TRBV30
length: 14
D: TRBD1
CDR3: CAWSLTGGRTEAFF
DNA: TGTGCCTGGAGCTTGACAGGGGGCCGCACTGAAGCTTTCTTT

size: NA
J: TRBJ2-3
V: TRBV6-5
length: 16
D: TRBD2
CDR3: CASSYSGGAGTDTQYF
DNA: TGTGCCAGCAGTTACTCCGGGGGGGCCGGCACAGATACGCAGTATTTT

size: NA
J: TRBJ2-7
V: TRBV12-2
length: 15
D: NA
CDR3: CASRLAGGVGCEQYF
DNA: TGTGCAAGTCGCTTAGCTGGGGGGGTCGGATGCGAGCAGTACTTC

size: NA
J: TRBJ1-5
V: TRBV6-5
length: 15
D: NA
CDR3: CASRHRLWGDQPQHF
DNA: TGTGCCAGCAGACACAGGTTATGGGGGGATCAGCCCCAGCATTTT

size: NA
J: TRBJ2-2
V: TRBV30
length: 12
D: TRBD2
CDR3: CAWSRGRGELFF
DNA: TGTGCCTGGAGTCGCGGGAGGGGGGAGCTGTTTTTT

size: NA
J: TRBJ1-5
V: TRBV5-4
length: 17
D: TRBD1
CDR3: CATGLGGDRGIDQPQHF
DNA: TGTGCCACGGGATTAGGGGGTGACAGGGGCATAGATCAGCCCCAGCATTTT

size: NA
J: TRBJ1-2
V: TRBV19
length: 17
D: TRBD1
CDR3: CATLGTGVLAPNYGYTF
DNA: TGTGCCACCCTAGGGACAGGGGTCCTTGCCCCTAACTATGGCTACACCTTC

size: NA
J: TRBJ1-2
V: TRBV5-1
length: 14
D: TRBD1
CDR3: CASSGGRDLYGYTF
DNA: TGCGCCAGTTCAGGGGGCAGGGACTTGTATGGCTACACCTTC

size: NA
J: TRBJ2-7
V: TRBV5-1
length: 16
D: TRBD1
CDR3: CASSSPGTGDAYEQYF
DNA: TGCGCCAGCAGCTCTCCCGGGACAGGGGACGCCTACGAGCAGTACTTC

size: once
J: TRBJ2-1
V: TRBV7-6
length: 15
D: NA
CDR3: CASSPQFSSYNEQFF
DNA: TGTGCCAGCAGCCCGCAATTTAGCTCCTACAATGAGCAGTTCTTC

size: NA
J: TRBJ1-5
V: TRBV7-9
length: 12
D: NA
CDR3: CASSFGAQPQHF
DNA: TGTGCCAGCAGCTTCGGTGCTCAGCCCCAGCATTTT

size: NA
J: TRBJ1-2
V: TRBV27
length: 14
D: NA
CDR3: CASSPRGGVYGYTF
DNA: TGTGCCAGCAGTCCTCGGGGGGGGGTCTATGGCTACACCTTC

size: NA
J: TRBJ1-2
V: TRBV5-6
length: 13
D: NA
CDR3: CASSPIANYGYTF
DNA: TGTGCCAGCAGCCCGATAGCTAACTATGGCTACACCTTC

size: NA
J: TRBJ2-5
V: TRBV30
length: 14
D: TRBD2
CDR3: CAWSVLAVQETQYF
DNA: TGTGCCTGGAGTGTACTAGCGGTCCAAGAGACCCAGTACTTC

size: NA
J: TRBJ1-4
V: TRBV5-4
length: 14
D: NA
CDR3: CASSSGTVNEKLFF
DNA: TGTGCCAGCAGCTCCGGGACTGTTAATGAAAAACTGTTTTTT

size: NA
J: TRBJ2-5
V: TRBV5-6
length: 11
D: NA
CDR3: CASSPPRVQYF
DNA: TGTGCCAGCAGCCCACCCCGCGTCCAGTACTTC

size: NA
J: TRBJ2-7
V: TRBV7-2
length: 15
D: NA
CDR3: CASSLFNTGFYEQYF
DNA: TGTGCCAGCAGCTTATTTAATACGGGGTTCTACGAGCAGTACTTC

size: NA
J: TRBJ1-5
V: TRBV21-1
length: 14
D: NA
CDR3: CASILRQLGQPQHF
DNA: TGTGCCAGCATCCTTCGACAGTTGGGTCAGCCCCAGCATTTT

size: NA
J: TRBJ2-7
V: TRBV7-9
length: 13
D: TRBD1
CDR3: CAVPRGLSYEQYF
DNA: TGTGCCGTACCCAGGGGGCTTTCCTACGAGCAGTACTTC

size: NA
J: TRBJ2-7
V: TRBV6-5
length: 12
D: NA
CDR3: CASSLGGREQYF
DNA: TGTGCCAGCAGCCTGGGGGGACGCGAGCAGTACTTC

size: NA
J: TRBJ1-2
V: TRBV28
length: 11
D: TRBD1
CDR3: CASKGAGGHTF
DNA: TGTGCCAGCAAAGGGGCAGGGGGTCACACCTTC

size: NA
J: TRBJ2-7
V: TRBV5-6
length: 15
D: NA
CDR3: CASSDPGGRGRKQYF
DNA: TGTGCCAGCAGCGACCCGGGGGGCAGGGGGCGAAAGCAGTACTTC

size: NA
J: TRBJ1-5
V: TRBV19
length: 15
D: NA
CDR3: CASSSAARGFQPQHF
DNA: TGTGCCAGTAGTTCGGCCGCCAGGGGATTTCAGCCCCAGCATTTT

size: few
J: TRBJ2-7
V: TRBV7-9
length: 15
D: TRBD1
CDR3: CASSSGTGTDYEQYF
DNA: TGTGCCAGCAGTTCAGGGACAGGGACGGACTACGAGCAGTACTTC

size: NA
J: TRBJ2-3
V: TRBV7-3
length: 14
D: NA
CDR3: CASSSTSSTDTQYF
DNA: TGTGCCAGCAGCTCCACATCGAGCACAGATACGCAGTATTTT

size: NA
J: TRBJ1-1
V: TRBV29-1
length: 15
D: NA
CDR3: CSVELGNGVNTEAFF
DNA: TGCAGCGTTGAGCTCGGGAATGGGGTAAACACTGAAGCTTTCTTT

size: NA
J: TRBJ2-7
V: TRBV7-9
length: 16
D: TRBD2
CDR3: CASSASGGLAGYEQYF
DNA: TGTGCCAGCAGCGCGTCAGGGGGACTAGCGGGTTACGAGCAGTACTTC

size: few
J: TRBJ1-2
V: TRBV19
length: 16
D: NA
CDR3: CASRIGVRQIYYGYTF
DNA: TGTGCCAGTAGGATAGGGGTGCGGCAGATTTACTATGGCTACACCTTC

size: NA
J: TRBJ1-5
V: TRBV7-9
length: 14
D: NA
CDR3: CASSQLDIGQPQHF
DNA: TGTGCCAGCAGCCAACTTGACATCGGACAGCCCCAGCATTTT

size: NA
J: TRBJ1-1
V: TRBV19
length: 14
D: TRBD1
CDR3: CASSIGTGFTEAFF
DNA: TGTGCCAGTAGTATCGGGACAGGTTTCACTGAAGCTTTCTTT

size: NA
J: TRBJ2-1
V: TRBV14
length: 14
D: NA
CDR3: CASSHQGRLNEQFF
DNA: TGTGCCAGCAGCCATCAGGGAAGGTTAAACGAGCAGTTCTTC

size: NA
J: TRBJ2-3
V: TRBV6-4
length: 15
D: TRBD2
CDR3: CASSDGTSGTDTQYF
DNA: TGTGCCAGCAGTGACGGGACTAGCGGCACAGATACGCAGTATTTT

size: NA
J: TRBJ2-2
V: TRBV19
length: 17
D: TRBD1
CDR3: CASSIAAGTGPAGELFF
DNA: TGTGCCAGTAGTATAGCTGCCGGGACAGGGCCCGCCGGGGAGCTGTTTTTT

size: NA
J: TRBJ1-2
V: TRBV6-5
length: 13
D: TRBD1
CDR3: CASSYFTGGGYTF
DNA: TGTGCCAGCAGTTACTTTACAGGGGGAGGCTACACCTTC

size: NA
J: TRBJ1-1
V: TRBV10-1
length: 13
D: NA
CDR3: CASSLQPGTEAFF
DNA: TGCGCCAGCAGTTTGCAGCCGGGGACTGAAGCTTTCTTT

size: NA
J: TRBJ1-2
V: TRBV5-6
length: 17
D: NA
CDR3: CASTVVGRGSSNYGYTF
DNA: TGTGCCAGCACCGTAGTTGGTAGGGGCAGCTCTAACTATGGCTACACCTTC

size: NA
J: TRBJ2-7
V: TRBV7-3
length: 15
D: TRBD2
CDR3: CASSPRTSGIGEQYF
DNA: TGTGCCAGCAGCCCCCGAACTAGCGGGATCGGCGAGCAGTACTTC

size: NA
J: TRBJ2-1
V: TRBV27
length: 16
D: TRBD2
CDR3: CASRARASGGADEQFF
DNA: TGTGCCAGCAGGGCCCGAGCTAGCGGGGGGGCCGATGAGCAGTTCTTC

size: NA
J: TRBJ2-7
V: TRBV7-9
length: 16
D: TRBD1
CDR3: CASSLLTGGGRYEQYF
DNA: TGTGCCAGCAGCTTACTAACAGGGGGCGGTCGGTACGAGCAGTACTTC

size: NA
J: TRBJ1-1
V: TRBV6-4
length: 15
D: NA
CDR3: CASADRASVNTEAFF
DNA: TGTGCCAGCGCGGACAGAGCGAGCGTGAACACTGAAGCTTTCTTT

size: NA
J: TRBJ2-7
V: TRBV10-1
length: 13
D: NA
CDR3: CASSESGRYEQYF
DNA: TGCGCCAGCAGTGAGTCGGGCAGGTACGAGCAGTACTTC

size: NA
J: TRBJ2-7
V: TRBV7-6
length: 15
D: TRBD1
CDR3: CASSLAGQGRYEQYF
DNA: TGTGCCAGCAGCCTCGCGGGACAGGGTCGGTACGAGCAGTACTTC

size: NA
J: TRBJ1-1
V: TRBV6-1
length: 15
D: TRBD1
CDR3: CASSEAEDRATEAFF
DNA: TGTGCCAGCAGTGAAGCGGAGGACAGGGCTACTGAAGCTTTCTTT

size: NA
J: TRBJ1-2
V: TRBV5-4
length: 14
D: NA
CDR3: CASSFYSDNYGYTF
DNA: TGTGCCAGCAGCTTTTATAGCGACAACTATGGCTACACCTTC

size: NA
J: TRBJ1-3
V: TRBV6-6
length: 16
D: NA
CDR3: CASSLTQGRTGNTIYF
DNA: TGTGCCAGCAGTTTGACCCAGGGCAGAACTGGAAACACCATATATTTT

size: NA
J: TRBJ2-3
V: TRBV30
length: 16
D: TRBD2
CDR3: CAWSRRTSGDEDTQYF
DNA: TGTGCCTGGAGTCGACGGACTAGCGGGGATGAGGATACGCAGTATTTT